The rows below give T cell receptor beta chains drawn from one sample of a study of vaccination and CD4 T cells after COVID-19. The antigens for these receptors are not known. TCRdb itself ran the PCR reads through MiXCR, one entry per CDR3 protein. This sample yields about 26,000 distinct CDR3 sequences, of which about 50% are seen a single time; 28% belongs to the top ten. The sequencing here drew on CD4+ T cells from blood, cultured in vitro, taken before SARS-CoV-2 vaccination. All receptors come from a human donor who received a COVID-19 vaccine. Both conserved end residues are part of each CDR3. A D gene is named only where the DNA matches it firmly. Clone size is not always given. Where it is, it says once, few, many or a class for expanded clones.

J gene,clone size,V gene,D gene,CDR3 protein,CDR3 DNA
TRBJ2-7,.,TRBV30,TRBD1,CAWTSDRGGYEQYF,TGTGCCTGGACCTCGGACAGGGGAGGATACGAGCAGTACTTC
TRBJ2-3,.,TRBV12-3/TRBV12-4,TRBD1,CASIPGQGSITDTQYF,TGTGCCAGCATACCGGGACAGGGTAGTATCACAGATACGCAGTATTTT
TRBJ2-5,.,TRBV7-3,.,CASSVDFQETQYF,TGTGCCAGCAGCGTGGACTTCCAAGAGACCCAGTACTTC
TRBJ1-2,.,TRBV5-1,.,CASSLSPPYFIGYTF,TGCGCCAGCAGCTTGTCGCCCCCTTATTTTATCGGCTACACCTTC
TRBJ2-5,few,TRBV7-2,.,CASSLGVMETQYF,TGTGCCAGCAGCTTAGGGGTTATGGAGACCCAGTACTTC
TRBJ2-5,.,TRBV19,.,CASSILRGETQYF,TGTGCCAGTAGTATCCTCAGGGGAGAGACCCAGTACTTC
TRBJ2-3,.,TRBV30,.,CAWSLGTPYTDTQYF,TGTGCCTGGAGTTTGGGGACTCCGTACACAGATACGCAGTATTTT
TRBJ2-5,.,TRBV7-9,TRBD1,CASSLAHGQGVLGGQETQYF,TGTGCCAGCAGCTTAGCCCACGGACAGGGCGTACTGGGGGGCCAAGAGACCCAGTACTTC
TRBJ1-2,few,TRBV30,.,CAWSVGSGGYTF,TGTGCCTGGAGTGTAGGTAGCGGTGGCTACACCTTC
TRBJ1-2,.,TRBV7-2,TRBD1,CASSPTGFNYGYTF,TGTGCCAGCAGCCCGACAGGGTTTAACTATGGCTACACCTTC
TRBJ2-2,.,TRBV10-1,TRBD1,CASRGTGQNTGELFF,TGCGCCAGCAGGGGGACAGGCCAGAACACCGGGGAGCTGTTTTTT
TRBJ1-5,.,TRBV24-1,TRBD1,CATSGGTGNRLGNQPQHF,TGTGCCACCAGTGGTGGGACAGGGAATAGACTAGGCAATCAGCCCCAGCATTTT
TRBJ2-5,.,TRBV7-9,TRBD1,CASSLTTGGVTETQYF,TGTGCCAGCAGCTTAACGACAGGGGGCGTTACGGAGACCCAGTACTTC
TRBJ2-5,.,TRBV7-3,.,CASSLYQEAETQYF,TGTGCCAGCAGCTTATATCAGGAAGCAGAGACCCAGTACTTC
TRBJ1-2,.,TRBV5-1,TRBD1,CASSLSIRGTGYGYTF,TGCGCCAGCAGCTTGAGTATCCGGGGGACAGGCTATGGCTACACCTTC
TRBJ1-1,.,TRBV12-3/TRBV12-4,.,CASSISQNTEAFF,TGTGCCAGCAGTATTAGCCAGAACACTGAAGCTTTCTTT
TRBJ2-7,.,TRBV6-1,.,CASRRTYSYEQYF,TGTGCCAGCAGACGGACATACTCCTACGAGCAGTACTTC
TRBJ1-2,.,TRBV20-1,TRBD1,CSAIGTGYYGYTF,TGCAGTGCTATCGGGACAGGGTACTATGGCTACACCTTC
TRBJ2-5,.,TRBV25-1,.,CASSEREGGQETQYF,TGTGCCAGCAGTGAAAGGGAAGGGGGCCAAGAGACCCAGTACTTC
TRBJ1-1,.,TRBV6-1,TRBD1,CASRGTGGNTEAFF,TGTGCCAGCAGAGGGACAGGGGGGAACACTGAAGCTTTCTTT
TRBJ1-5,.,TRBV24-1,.,CAAEGNQPQHF,TGTGCTGCCGAGGGAAATCAGCCCCAGCATTTT
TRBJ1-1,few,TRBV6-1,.,CACGPLNTEAFF,TGTGCCTGCGGACCGTTGAACACTGAAGCTTTCTTT
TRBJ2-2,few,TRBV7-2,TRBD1,CASTFKTGTTGELFF,TGTGCCAGCACCTTCAAGACAGGGACCACCGGGGAGCTGTTTTTT
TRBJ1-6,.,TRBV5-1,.,CASSLDGGSNSPLHF,TGCGCCAGCAGCTTGGATGGAGGGAGCAATTCACCCCTCCACTTT
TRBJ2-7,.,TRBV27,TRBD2,CASRILSGGPFSRDEQYF,TGTGCCAGCAGGATCTTAAGCGGGGGCCCCTTTTCCCGCGACGAGCAGTACTTC
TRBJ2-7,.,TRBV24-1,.,CATSGGVGEQYF,TGTGCCACCAGTGGCGGGGTGGGGGAGCAGTACTTC
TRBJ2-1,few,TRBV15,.,CATSRGVGGSEQFF,TGTGCCACCAGCAGGGGGGTAGGAGGGAGTGAGCAGTTCTTC
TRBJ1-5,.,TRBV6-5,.,CASSYRGFMSQHF,TGTGCCAGCAGTTACCGGGGATTCATGTCCCAGCATTTT
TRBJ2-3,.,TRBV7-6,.,CASSLGRPSGTQYF,TGTGCCAGCAGCTTAGGTCGCCCCTCCGGGACGCAGTATTTT
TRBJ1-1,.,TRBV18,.,CASSPRDPRNTEAFF,TGTGCCAGCTCACCCCGGGACCCGAGAAACACTGAAGCTTTCTTT
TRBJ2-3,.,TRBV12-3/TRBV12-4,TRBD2,CASSVGTSGGPDTQYF,TGTGCCAGCAGTGTTGGGACTAGCGGGGGTCCAGATACGCAGTATTTT
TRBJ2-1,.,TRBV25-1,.,CASSELGLNEQFF,TGTGCCAGCAGTGAATTAGGTCTCAATGAGCAGTTCTTC
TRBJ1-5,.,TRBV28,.,CATTSPASRNQPQHF,TGTGCCACCACCTCTCCAGCCTCGCGCAATCAGCCCCAGCATTTT
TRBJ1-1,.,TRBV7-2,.,CASSLGGRGNEAFF,TGTGCCAGCAGCTTAGGGGGGCGCGGGAATGAAGCTTTCTTT
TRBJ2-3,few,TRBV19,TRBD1,CASSRRQGADTQYF,TGTGCCAGTAGTAGGCGACAGGGGGCAGATACGCAGTATTTT
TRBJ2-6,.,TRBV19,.,CASSMRTGANVLTF,TGTGCCAGTAGTATGAGGACTGGGGCCAACGTCCTGACTTTC
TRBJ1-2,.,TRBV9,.,CASSVVGNGYTYGYTF,TGTGCCAGCAGCGTAGTGGGAAACGGGTATACCTATGGCTACACCTTC